This TCR beta chain was recovered during a study of cytomegalovirus exposure and HLA in healthy donors. Amplification used 60 Vbeta primers and 13 Jbeta primers. TCRdb's table, derived via immunoSEQ multiplex PCR, lists solely in-frame clones and lacks some. The data hold fewer than 200,000 clones, with approximately 70% observed a single time. Germline V gives CDR1 SNHLY, CDR2 FYNNEI. Germline trimming cut 2 bases from V and 10 bases from J; bases unmatched to any gene: 7. This CDR3 has 13 residues. General study results and limits: The study found most TCR sequences rare, yet found some public TCRs in many donors.

Regarding this clone: No antigen is known for it.

This receptor was taken from a human donor in good health. The rearrangement links TRBV2 to TRBJ1-1, with TRBD1 matching over 7 bases. The source material was PBMCs. CDR3 region: CASSEQGVGVAFF. The DNA for the CDR3 is TGTGCCAGCAGTGAACAGGGGGTCGGGGTAGCTTTCTTT.